What follows are 27 T cell receptor beta chains derived from one specimen sequenced in a study of cytomegalovirus exposure and HLA in healthy donors. With 60 Vbeta and 13 Jbeta primers, the PCR was carried out. Method: immunoSEQ multiplex PCR; TCRdb's copy keeps in-frame clones and lacks some. The data hold 90,000 to 100,000 clones, with approximately 66% observed a single time. The material sequenced was PBMCs. These receptors all stem from a man younger than 45 in good health and CMV-seronegative.

This clone was observed a handful of times. The CDR3 DNA reads TGCAGCGTGAGCTCCCGCCAGGCCAATGAGCAGTTCTTC. This translates into CSVSSRQANEQFF. The rearrangement links TRBV29-1 to TRBJ2-1; D is uncertain. CDR1 and CDR2 (germline): SQVTM, ANQGSEA. V shed 6 bases and J shed 6 bases, with 15 bases lying between them. This CDR3 has 13 amino acids.

V gene TRBV25-1 combines with J gene TRBJ1-6; perhaps TRBD1 as D (6 bases). Per the germline V gene, CDR1 is MGHDK and CDR2 is SYGVNS. Trimming shortened V by 4 bases and J by 4 bases, and 14 bases separated the two germline ends. CDR3 length: 16 residues. CDR3 DNA sequence: TGTGCCAGCAGTGCCCTACAGGGAGTGTATAATTCACCCCTCCACTTT. Translation: CASSALQGVYNSPLHF.

This clone was detected only a few times. J is TRBJ2-5 and V is TRBV5-6; tentatively, D is TRBD2 (7 bases). This CDR3 comprises 16 residues. CDR1 and CDR2 from the germline V gene are SGHDT and YYEEEE. Trimming left V 4 bases short and J 5 bases short, with 21 bases between. This CDR3 reads CASSRDGGPLEETQYF. The DNA of the CDR3 is TGTGCCAGCAGCCGTGACGGGGGGCCGCTGGAGGAGACCCAGTACTTC.

This clone was observed a few times. The rearrangement uses TRBV9 and TRBJ1-2; D unresolved. The germline V gene has CDR1 SGDLS and CDR2 YYNGEE. V lost 0 bases, J lost 5 bases, and 8 bases lay in between. The CDR3 contains 13 residues. In DNA, the CDR3 is TGTGCCAGCAGCGTAGGGGCAGCTTATGGCTACACCTTC. It codes for CASSVGAAYGYTF.

This clone was seen a handful of times. The gene calls are TRBV25-1 and TRBJ1-2; D is undetermined. The CDR3 is 14 residues long. Germline CDR1 and CDR2: MGHDK and SYGVNS. Trimming stripped 3 bases from V and 8 bases from J, with 16 bases between. The DNA of the CDR3 is TGTGCCAGCAGTGACTCCTACGGTCTCTCGGGCTACACCTTC. It codes for CASSDSYGLSGYTF.

This chain connects TRBV28 to TRBJ2-5; 7 positions agree with TRBD2. Looked up from germline, CDR1 is MDHEN and CDR2 is SYDVKM. The V segment lost 3 bases and the J segment 4 bases; nucleotides outside the gene matches: 8. The CDR3 has 15 residues. The CDR3 coding sequence is TGTGCCAGCAGTTTCCCCTCGGGGGGTATAGAGACCCAGTACTTC. Its protein product is CASSFPSGGIETQYF.

This sequence joins TRBV28 and TRBJ1-2; maybe TRBD1 (6 bases). CDR1 is MDHEN and CDR2 is SYDVKM in the germline V gene. This CDR3 contains 15 residues. V was shortened by 5 bases and J by 5 bases, with 18 bases between the two germline ends. The DNA of the CDR3 is TGTGCCAGCAGTCCCTATAAACAGGGTACTTATGGCTACACCTTC. Its translation is CASSPYKQGTYGYTF.

In this sample, this clone turned up a few times. V and J are TRBV30 and TRBJ1-1; the D gene is possibly TRBD1 (6 bases). V lost 6 bases to trimming and J lost 2 bases, with 16 bases between them. The germline gives CDR1 GTSNPN, CDR2 SVGIG (reference sequence). The CDR3 has 14 amino acids. CDR3 residues: CACTTGRGNTEAFF. Here the CDR3 DNA reads TGTGCCTGTACCACAGGGAGGGGTAACACTGAAGCTTTCTTT.

This clone has a handful of counts. The chain combines TRBV9 with TRBJ1-4; D possibly corresponds to TRBD1 (6 bases). Germline V lookup: CDR1 SGDLS, CDR2 YYNGEE. Trimming left V 3 bases short and J 7 bases short, with 13 bases between. This CDR3 has 14 amino acids. CDR3 sequence: CASSASGDVEKLFF. CDR3 DNA sequence: TGTGCCAGCAGCGCATCAGGGGATGTTGAAAAACTGTTTTTT.

V is TRBV29-1 and J is TRBJ2-7, with a tentative D call TRBD1 (6 bases). The CDR3 runs 17 residues. Germline V lookup: CDR1 SQVTM, CDR2 ANQGSEA. V was shortened by 6 bases and J by 6 bases, with 30 bases between the two germline ends. The CDR3 bases are TGCAGCGTCGGTCCCCCGGGACACACATCCATGTTAGGCGAGCAGTACTTC. Encoded protein: CSVGPPGHTSMLGEQYF.

The chain employs TRBV2 and TRBJ1-5; TRBD1 might be the D (5 bases). The CDR3 covers 13 residues. Germline CDR1 is SNHLY and CDR2 is FYNNEI. Trimming removed 7 bases at V and 0 bases at J, with 7 bases between. CDR3 DNA: TGTGCCAGCATAGACAGTAGCAATCAGCCCCAGCATTTT. Its protein is CASIDSSNQPQHF. The entire variable domain, with the rest obtained from reference TRBV2 and TRBJ1-5, is as follows: EPEVTQTPSHQVTQMGQEVILRCVPISNHLYFYWYRQILGQKVEFLVSFYNNEISEKSEIFDDQFSVERPDGSNFTLKIRSTKLEDSAMYFCASIDSSNQPQHFGDGTRLSIL.

The chain recombines TRBV10-3 with TRBJ2-7; tentatively, D is TRBD2 (6 bases). The CDR3 has 13 residues. Between the trimmed V and J ends, which lost 7 bases and 2 bases, there was a span of 12 bases. Germline V gene sequence: CDR1 ENHRY, CDR2 SYGVKD. CDR3 in amino acids: CAIKGTEPYEQYF. For the CDR3, the DNA is TGTGCCATCAAAGGGACTGAACCCTACGAGCAGTACTTC.

On this clone itself: The junction departs from the called germline gene at one end, perhaps through a read error. DNA for the CDR3: TGTGCCACCAGTGATGTGACAGGGTACAATGAAAAACTGTTTTTT. Residues: CATSDVTGYNEKLFF. The rearrangement uses TRBV6-1 and TRBJ1-4; 7 nucleotides agree with TRBD1. Germline lookup yields CDR1 MNHNS and CDR2 SASEGT. The CDR3 is 15 residues long.

In its sample, this clone was seen a few times. This chain links TRBV15 with TRBJ2-5, with 12 bases fitting TRBD2. Germline CDR1 is LNHNV and CDR2 is YYDKDF (reference sequence). Germline trimming cut 0 bases from V and 9 bases from J; bases unmatched to any gene: 11. The CDR3 has 17 residues. This CDR3 is CATSRDSALAGGLPQYF. In DNA, the CDR3 is TGTGCCACCAGCAGAGATTCGGCACTAGCGGGAGGTTTGCCCCAGTACTTC.

V is TRBV6-6 and J is TRBJ1-4; D not certain. Trimming removed 2 bases at V and 5 bases at J, with 12 bases between. This CDR3 has 15 residues. Per the germline V gene, CDR1 is MNHNY and CDR2 is SVGAGI (reference sequence). The CDR3 region has the DNA TGTGCCAGCAGTTACACCAGTCTTGGCAATGAAAAACTGTTTTTT. The encoded protein is CASSYTSLGNEKLFF.

The V and J genes are TRBV7-9 and TRBJ2-7, with a weak D call TRBD2 (5 bases). The CDR3 contains 14 residues. Germline V gene lookup returns CDR1 SEHNR and CDR2 FQNEAQ (reference sequence). Trimming took off 7 bases at V and 4 bases at J, with 17 bases between the two ends. For the CDR3, the DNA is TGTGCCAGCACCCCCCTGAACACGGGATACGAGCAGTACTTC. Translated: CASTPLNTGYEQYF. Drawing the rest from reference TRBV7-9 and TRBJ2-7, the complete variable domain is DTGVSQNPRHKITKRGQNVTFRCDPISEHNRLYWYRQTLGQGPEFLTYFQNEAQLEKSRLLSDRFSAERPKGSFSTLEIQRTEQGDSAMYLCASTPLNTGYEQYFGPGTRLTVT.

The chain carries TRBV5-4 and TRBJ2-2; 9 bases align to TRBD2. The CDR3 length is 16 residues. Germline V CDR1 and CDR2: SGHNT, YYREEE (reference sequence). V shed 1 base, J shed 7 bases, and the junction held 8 bases outside the gene matches. The CDR3 DNA reads as TGTGCCAGCAGCTTGTTCGCGGGAGGGCCGCTCGGGGAGCTGTTTTTT. It codes for CASSLFAGGPLGELFF.

This clone was recorded only once. The chain uses TRBV27 and TRBJ2-2; 9 bases line up with TRBD2. Germline assignment: CDR1 MNHEY and CDR2 SMNVEV (reference sequence). The CDR3 totals 18 residues. After removal of 0 bases from V and 4 bases from J, the junction contained 9 bases not matched to a gene. The CDR3 nucleotides read TGTGCCAGCAGTTTATCCGGGGAGGTAGCGGGAGCCACCGGGGAGCTGTTTTTT. Residues: CASSLSGEVAGATGELFF.

As concerns this clone: Other DNA sequences within the sample encode an identical CDR3. V usage is TRBV7-3 and J usage is TRBJ2-7; 10 positions agree with TRBD2. The J segment lost 1 base and the V segment lost 2 bases, leaving 2 bases of the junction unmatched. The germline V gene encodes CDR1 SGHTA and CDR2 FQGTGA. This CDR3 contains 15 residues. The CDR3 DNA reads as TGTGCCAGCAGCTTAGCTAGCGGGAGTTCCTACGAGCAGTACTTC. Protein product: CASSLASGSSYEQYF. The variable domain in full, completed from reference TRBV7-3 and TRBJ2-7, reads GAGVSQTPSNKVTEKGKYVELRCDPISGHTALYWYRQSLGQGPEFLIYFQGTGAADDSGLPNDRFFAVRPEGSVSTLKIQRTERGDSAVYLCASSLASGSSYEQYFGPGTRLTVT.

This clone has only a few counts. This chain uses TRBV6-5 with TRBJ1-4, with D possibly TRBD1 on 5 matching bases. The germline gives CDR1 MNHEY, CDR2 SVGAGI. V lost 4 bases, J lost 4 bases, and 10 bases lay in between. CDR3 length: 14 amino acids. CDR3 nucleotide sequence: TGTGCCAGCAGTTTGGCAGGGAATAATGAAAAACTGTTTTTT. It translates to CASSLAGNNEKLFF.

The genes are TRBV5-1 and TRBJ1-2; D is possibly TRBD1 (6 bases). The length of the CDR3 is 15 residues. CDR1 and CDR2 (germline): SGHRS, YFSETQ. The germline V and J ends were trimmed by 1 base and 5 bases, with 15 bases remaining between them. In DNA, the CDR3 is TGCGCCAGCAGCTTGATGGCAGGGGAACGGTATGGCTACACCTTC. It is translated as CASSLMAGERYGYTF.

As concerns this clone: A junction boundary mismatches the germline segment, possibly from a read error. V gene TRBV7-9 combines with J gene TRBJ2-4; the match to TRBD2 covers 8 bases. The CDR3 covers 18 residues. Germline loops: CDR1 SEHNR, CDR2 FQNEAQ (reference sequence). The CDR3: CSSSLRGSGASGSFIQYF. CDR3 sequence (DNA): TGTTCCAGCAGCTTACGAGGCTCGGGGGCGAGCGGGAGTTTCATTCAGTACTTC.

J is TRBJ2-7 and V is TRBV9; 10 nucleotides match TRBD1. In germline, CDR1 is SGDLS, CDR2 YYNGEE. This CDR3 is 14 amino acids long. Trimming at V came to 2 bases and at J to 2 bases, leaving 1 base not matched to a gene. The CDR3 coding sequence is TGTGCCAGCAGCGTGGGACAGGGGCCCTACGAGCAGTACTTC. The encoded protein is CASSVGQGPYEQYF.

The chain links TRBV11-2 to TRBJ2-7; 8 bases match TRBD2. The CDR3 is made up of 15 amino acids. Germline V gives CDR1 SGHAT, CDR2 FQNNGV. J gave up 2 bases and V 1 base, and 4 bases lay outside the gene matches. The CDR3 bases are TGTGCCAGCAGCTTAGGTGCGGGGGGCACCTACGAGCAGTACTTC. This encodes CASSLGAGGTYEQYF.

The J gene is TRBJ1-1, the V gene TRBV5-1; 10 nucleotides line up with TRBD1. This CDR3 region has 14 residues. Germline loops: CDR1 SGHRS, CDR2 YFSETQ. J lost 7 bases, V lost 3 bases, and 6 bases had no gene match. The CDR3 coding sequence is TGCGCCAGCAGCTACTGGACAGGGGGGAATGAAGCTTTCTTT. This encodes CASSYWTGGNEAFF.

For the CDR3, the DNA is TGTGCCAGCAGTTTAGTTCCCCTGGACTCAGATACGCAGTATTTT. Protein product: CASSLVPLDSDTQYF. The rearrangement links TRBV27 to TRBJ2-3, with a tentative D call TRBD2 (5 bases). Per the germline V gene, CDR1 is MNHEY and CDR2 is SMNVEV (reference sequence). This CDR3 region has 15 residues. The germline V and J ends were trimmed by 2 bases and 4 bases, with 13 bases remaining between them.

This clone was detected a few times. The chain combines TRBV9 with TRBJ2-1; 9 bases are a match to TRBD2. With 4 bases clipped from V and 8 bases from J, the junction kept 10 bases outside the gene matches. Germline CDR1 and CDR2: SGDLS and YYNGEE. The CDR3 has 15 amino acids. CDR3 loop: CASSLIAGVVHEQFF. The CDR3 coding sequence is TGTGCCAGCAGCCTGATAGCGGGAGTTGTCCATGAGCAGTTCTTC.